A single T cell receptor beta chain is shown here with its context. The data stem from a study of T cells expressing NK-cell markers. TCRdb reprocessed the 5' RACE reads and stores each CDR3 protein as one record, lacking DNA. The ten top clones account for around 3.3%, within a sample of hundreds of thousands of distinct CDR3 sequences. CDR1 SGHVT and CDR2 SQSDAQ come from the germline V gene. The CDR3 runs 15 residues. Sequenced material: blood T cells: a sorted CD56 or NKG2C T cell subset, CD4+ or CD8+ T cells, or bulk PBMC T cells (not recorded which). This TCR was sampled from a man younger than 35 in good health. The V call is TRBV7-4, the J call TRBJ2-1; TCRdb selects TRBD1, and the lack of DNA leaves this call unchecked. The CDR3: CASRPQGASYNEQFF.